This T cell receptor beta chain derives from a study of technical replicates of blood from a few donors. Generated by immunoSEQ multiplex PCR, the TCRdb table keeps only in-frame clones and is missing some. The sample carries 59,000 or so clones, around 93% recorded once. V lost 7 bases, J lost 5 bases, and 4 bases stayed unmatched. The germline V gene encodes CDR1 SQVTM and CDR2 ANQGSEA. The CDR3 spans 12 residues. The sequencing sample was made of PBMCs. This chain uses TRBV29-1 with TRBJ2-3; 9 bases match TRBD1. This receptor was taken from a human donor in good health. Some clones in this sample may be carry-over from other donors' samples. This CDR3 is CSANRGRDTQYF. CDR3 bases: TGCAGCGCTAACAGGGGGCGAGATACGCAGTATTTT.